Shown below are 10 T cell receptor beta chains from a single sample sequenced in a study of human T cells and chemical hapten exposure. TCRdb recomputed calls from the RACE reads with MiXCR, one row per CDR3 protein. The table has approximately 84,000 distinct CDR3 sequences, 8.6% seen once; the top ten hold more than 1.5%. As to time point: healthy volunteer bleed at 6 weeks. Extraction yielded total RNA from whole blood (unfractionated). The sample comprised whole blood. Every receptor here comes from a male donor in good health. Some clones in this sample may be carry-over from other donors' samples.

This clonotype was observed a few times. V and J are TRBV2 and TRBJ2-3; the D is unclear. V was cut by 3 bases and J by 5 bases, with 9 bases left in between. The CDR3 has 13 amino acids. Germline-derived CDR1 and CDR2 are SNHLY and FYNNEI. The CDR3 nucleotides are TGTGCCAGCAGTGATATCTGGGGAGATACGCAGTATTTT. Amino acid sequence: CASSDIWGDTQYF.

The rearrangement links TRBV9 to TRBJ2-1; D is unclear. Germline loops: CDR1 SGDLS, CDR2 YYNGEE. This CDR3 region has 15 residues. V gave up 3 bases and J gave up 0 bases, with 10 bases separating them. The CDR3 nucleotides read TGTGCCAGCAGCGCCGACGGTAGCTCCTACAATGAGCAGTTCTTC. It yields the protein CASSADGSSYNEQFF.

This clonotype was seen a handful of times. This rearrangement joins TRBV20-1 to TRBJ2-3; TRBD2 matches at 8 bases. After removal of 0 bases from V and 5 bases from J, the junction contained 10 bases not matched to a gene. Per germline, CDR1 DFQATT and CDR2 SNEGSKA (reference sequence). This CDR3 is 16 amino acids long. CDR3 amino acids: CSARDWGSGIQDTQYF. In nucleotides, the CDR3 is TGCAGTGCTAGAGATTGGGGTAGCGGGATACAAGATACGCAGTATTTT.

In this sample, this clonotype turned up a few times. This chain joins TRBV18 and TRBJ1-2, with 7 bases identical to TRBD1. From germline, CDR1 is KGHSH and CDR2 LQKENI. With V trimmed by 5 bases and J by 2 bases, 11 bases remained unmatched. The CDR3 is made up of 16 amino acids. CDR3 region: CASSARPIGGNYGYTF. The CDR3 nucleotides are TGTGCCAGCTCAGCACGACCCATAGGGGGCAACTATGGCTACACCTTC. The full variable domain, with the rest looked up from reference TRBV18 and TRBJ1-2, is NAGVMQNPRHLVRRRGQEARLRCSPMKGHSHVYWYRQLPEEGLKFMVYLQKENIIDESGMPKERFSAEFPKEGPSILRIQQVVRGDSAAYFCASSARPIGGNYGYTFGSGTRLTVV.

The V call is TRBV9, the J call TRBJ2-1; 9 bases fit TRBD2. Trimming at V came to 0 bases and at J to 2 bases, leaving 3 bases not matched to a gene. The CDR3 totals 16 residues. Germline values: CDR1 SGDLS, CDR2 YYNGEE. DNA of the CDR3: TGTGCCAGCAGCGTAGCAGCGGGGGGTCCCTACAATGAGCAGTTCTTC. Amino acid sequence: CASSVAAGGPYNEQFF.

This clonotype was detected many times. The V gene is TRBV20-1, the J gene TRBJ2-3; a weak D match, TRBD2 (6 bases). Trimming took 6 bases from V and 4 from J, leaving 17 bases between them. Germline V gene lookup returns CDR1 DFQATT and CDR2 SNEGSKA (reference sequence). CDR3 length: 14 residues. CDR3 residues: CSARGRSAPDTQYF. DNA of the CDR3: TGCAGTGCCCGGGGGAGGTCGGCGCCAGATACGCAGTATTTT.

This clonotype was counted only a few times. The rearrangement joins TRBV5-6 to TRBJ2-7; 9 bases map to TRBD1. Germline lookup yields CDR1 SGHDT and CDR2 YYEEEE. Trimming cost V 3 bases and J 2 bases; bases outside gene matches: 9. The CDR3 totals 16 residues. The CDR3 nucleotides read TGTGCCAGCAGCTCTCACCGGGACAGGGTTGCCTACGAGCAGTACTTC. Its translation is CASSSHRDRVAYEQYF.

This clonotype was counted many times. This rearrangement joins TRBV6-5 to TRBJ1-3, with D possibly matching TRBD1 (5 bases). Trimming pared 4 bases from V and 4 bases from J, leaving 14 bases between. Germline loops: CDR1 MNHEY, CDR2 SVGAGI. The CDR3 is 15 amino acids. The CDR3 loop is CASSSTRDPGNTIYF. CDR3 in DNA: TGTGCCAGCAGTTCCACTCGGGACCCCGGAAACACCATATATTTT.

The chain has TRBV3-1 and TRBJ2-1, with D hard to call. With 0 bases removed from V and 12 bases from J, the gap between germline ends came to 9 bases. Germline lookup yields CDR1 LGHDT and CDR2 YNNKEL (reference sequence). This CDR3 has 12 amino acids. Here the CDR3 DNA reads TGTGCCAGCAGCCAAGAACCTCAAGGGCAGTTCTTC. It is translated as CASSQEPQGQFF.

V and J are TRBV6-1 and TRBJ1-6; no clear D. This CDR3 contains 16 residues. The germline gives CDR1 MNHNS, CDR2 SASEGT. Trimming stripped 4 bases from V and 0 bases from J, with 10 bases between. For the CDR3, the DNA is TGTGCCAGCAGTGCTGAGCCCAGCTCCTATAATTCACCCCTCCACTTT. This sequence encodes CASSAEPSSYNSPLHF.